Listed here are 18 T cell receptor beta chains from one sample, sequenced in a study of T cells in Graves' hyperthyroidism and ophthalmopathy. The TCR beta CDR3 regions underwent amplification using RNA transcripts as the source. A set of HTBI primers served as the primers for a first-round RT-PCR of the TCR CDR3. TCRdb reanalysed the multiplex PCR reads using MiXCR and keeps one entry per CDR3 protein. The data show about 360,000 distinct CDR3 sequences, approximately 12% seen once. Input material: blood. The receptors shown here come from a man aged 30-40 years with Graves' hyperthyroidism that later progressed to Graves' ophthalmopathy.

This clonotype was recorded a few times. The chain is built from TRBV5-1 and TRBJ2-3; D remains ambiguous. Germline V gives CDR1 SGHRS, CDR2 YFSETQ. The CDR3 has 12 residues. V shed 5 bases and J shed 1 base, with 5 bases lying between them. The CDR3 loop is CASRGRTDTQYF. For the CDR3, the DNA is TGCGCCAGCAGAGGTCGCACAGATACGCAGTATTTT.

The sample holds many counts of this clonotype. The chain is built from TRBV15 and TRBJ1-4, with D unclear. V lost 2 bases and J lost 4, with 8 bases in between. This CDR3 region has 14 residues. Germline loops: CDR1 LNHNV, CDR2 YYDKDF (reference sequence). The CDR3 nucleotides are TGTGCCACCAGCAGACAGTCGCTTAATGAAAAACTGTTTTTT. Translation gives CATSRQSLNEKLFF.

This clonotype was seen a few times. The V call is TRBV6-1, the J call TRBJ1-1, with 10 bases lining up with TRBD1. V lost 7 bases and J lost 3; bases outside the gene matches: 2. The germline V gene encodes CDR1 MNHNS and CDR2 SASEGT. There are 13 residues in the CDR3. The CDR3 reads CASKDRGDTEAFF. CDR3 bases: TGTGCCAGCAAGGACAGGGGGGACACTGAAGCTTTCTTT.

The V and J genes are TRBV30 and TRBJ1-1; no clear D. The length of the CDR3 is 11 residues. V shed 2 bases and J shed 0 bases, with 1 base lying between them. Germline assignment: CDR1 GTSNPN and CDR2 SVGIG (reference sequence). The chain's CDR3 is CAWSMNTEAFF. For the CDR3, the DNA is TGTGCCTGGAGTATGAACACTGAAGCTTTCTTT. The entire variable domain, with the rest obtained from reference TRBV30 and TRBJ1-1, is as follows: SQTIHQWPATLVQPVGSPLSLECTVEGTSNPNLYWYRQAAGRGLQLLFYSVGIGQISSEVPQNLSASRPQDRQFILSSKKLLLSDSGFYLCAWSMNTEAFFGQGTRLTVV.

At least ten counts were recorded for this clonotype. The chain links TRBV27 to TRBJ1-5; D unclear. With 5 bases removed from V and 4 bases from J, the gap between germline ends came to 6 bases. The CDR3 runs to 12 residues. CDR1 and CDR2 (germline): MNHEY, SMNVEV (reference sequence). The CDR3 region has the DNA TGTGCCAGCAGTACCACAAATCAGCCCCAGCATTTT. Translating gives CASSTTNQPQHF.

This clonotype was seen a handful of times. The rearrangement uses TRBV13 and TRBJ1-2; 10 nucleotides line up with TRBD1. The CDR3 totals 15 residues. Germline values: CDR1 PRHDT, CDR2 FYEKMQ (reference sequence). V lost 1 base to trimming and J lost 7 bases; unmatched junction nucleotides: 6. CDR3 region: CASSLVGQGGIGYTF. In nucleotides, the CDR3 is TGTGCCAGCAGCTTAGTCGGACAGGGGGGGATTGGCTACACCTTC.

The V call is TRBV5-6, the J call TRBJ1-2; tentatively, D is TRBD1 (6 bases). The CDR3 is 13 amino acids. Trimming took 2 bases from V and 7 from J, leaving 12 bases between them. CDR1 SGHDT and CDR2 YYEEEE come from the germline V gene. The CDR3 DNA sequence: TGTGCCAGCAGCTTATGGGGGGCGAGTGGCTACACCTTC. Protein product: CASSLWGASGYTF.

The chain links TRBV27 to TRBJ2-1; D remains ambiguous. V lost 7 bases and J 0 bases, leaving 13 bases between the germline ends. Germline CDR1 MNHEY, CDR2 SMNVEV (reference sequence). The CDR3 covers 15 residues. The CDR3 loop is CASTPPGRSYNEQFF. The CDR3 DNA reads as TGTGCCAGCACCCCCCCAGGTCGCTCCTACAATGAGCAGTTCTTC.

This clonotype was recorded a few times. This chain connects TRBV7-2 to TRBJ2-1; 7 nucleotides line up with TRBD2. V dropped 1 base and J dropped 9; count of bases not matched to a gene: 3. The CDR3 spans 13 residues. Germline CDR1 and CDR2: SGHTA and FQGNSA. This chain's CDR3 is CASSLVWGGEQFF. For the CDR3, the DNA is TGTGCCAGCAGCTTAGTGTGGGGGGGTGAGCAGTTCTTC. The full variable domain, its missing parts supplied by reference TRBV7-2 and TRBJ2-1, is GAGVSQSPSNKVTEKGKDVELRCDPISGHTALYWYRQSLGQGLEFLIYFQGNSAPDKSGLPSDRFSAERTGGSVSTLTIQRTQQEDSAVYLCASSLVWGGEQFFGPGTRLTVL.

This clonotype was observed at least ten times. The V gene is TRBV20-1, the J gene TRBJ2-3; TRBD2 might be the D (5 bases). Per germline, CDR1 DFQATT and CDR2 SNEGSKA (reference sequence). Trimming removed 6 bases at V and 4 bases at J, with 23 bases between. This CDR3 is 16 amino acids long. Here the CDR3 DNA reads TGCAGTGCCTACGTCGGACTTAGCGTGGTCGCAGATACGCAGTATTTT. It is translated as CSAYVGLSVVADTQYF.

This clonotype appeared many times. This chain joins TRBV10-3 and TRBJ1-5; unclear D gene. The CDR3 is made up of 14 amino acids. V lost 6 bases and J lost 3, with 12 bases in between. The germline gives CDR1 ENHRY, CDR2 SYGVKD. CDR3: CAISGTENNQPQHF. DNA of the CDR3: TGTGCCATCAGCGGTACAGAGAACAATCAGCCCCAGCATTTT.

This clonotype appeared many times. This sequence joins TRBV6-5 and TRBJ2-7; D remains ambiguous. There are 14 residues in the CDR3. Germline V gene data show CDR1 as MNHEY and CDR2 as SVGAGI. The V end was cut by 2 bases, the J end by 1 base, with 9 bases between. The CDR3 region is CASSYGKQSYEQYF. CDR3 sequence (DNA): TGTGCCAGCAGTTACGGAAAACAGTCCTACGAGCAGTACTTC.

The rearrangement links TRBV27 to TRBJ2-5; possible D gene TRBD1, 5 bases. V lost 7 bases and J 7 bases, leaving 13 bases between the germline ends. The CDR3 runs 12 residues. CDR1 is MNHEY, CDR2 SMNVEV, per germline (reference sequence). CDR3: CASTDSLGTQYF. CDR3 DNA: TGTGCCAGCACAGACAGTCTAGGGACCCAGTACTTC.

This clonotype has more than one count but fewer than ten. V is TRBV4-1 and J is TRBJ2-5; TRBD2 aligns across 10 bases. The CDR3 has 16 amino acids. The V gene end was trimmed by 4 bases and the J gene end by 9 bases; junction bases not matched to a gene: 14. Germline V gene lookup returns CDR1 MGHRA and CDR2 YSYEKL. The CDR3 DNA reads TGCGCCAGCAGCCGGGAGACTAGCGGGCACGGGGGGCCCCAGTACTTC. As protein: CASSRETSGHGGPQYF.

There are a few counts of this clonotype. Possible read error: a much larger clone is one base away. The gene calls are TRBV28 and TRBJ1-2; 8 bases line up with TRBD1. The CDR3 length is 15 residues. V shed 5 bases, J shed 4 bases, and the junction held 9 bases outside the gene matches. Per the germline V gene, CDR1 is MDHEN and CDR2 is SYDVKM. CDR3 DNA sequence: TGTGCCAGCAGTGAAGGGGCCAGGGGGCCCTATGGCTACACCTTC. Its translation: CASSEGARGPYGYTF.

This clonotype was recorded many times. The V and J genes are TRBV5-6 and TRBJ2-7; 7 nucleotides align to TRBD1. The length of the CDR3 is 14 residues. With 0 bases clipped from V and 3 bases from J, the junction kept 3 bases outside the gene matches. Germline V gene lookup returns CDR1 SGHDT and CDR2 YYEEEE. The CDR3 here is CASSLGQGLYEQYF. CDR3 nucleotide sequence: TGTGCCAGCAGCTTGGGACAGGGCCTCTACGAGCAGTACTTC. Full variable domain (missing parts from reference TRBV5-6 and TRBJ2-7): DAGVTQSPTHLIKTRGQQVTLRCSPKSGHDTVSWYQQALGQGPQFIFQYYEEEERQRGNFPDRFSGHQFPNYSSELNVNALLLGDSALYLCASSLGQGLYEQYFGPGTRLTVT.

In this sample, this clonotype turned up many times. The chain combines TRBV28 with TRBJ2-1, with D unclear. CDR3 length equals 13 residues. Germline assignment: CDR1 MDHEN and CDR2 SYDVKM. The CDR3 sequence: CPLTQLNYNEQFF. The CDR3, as DNA: TGTCCCCTCACACAGCTTAACTACAATGAGCAGTTCTTC.

In this sample, this clonotype turned up many times. The V gene is TRBV12-3 or TRBV12-4, the J gene TRBJ2-7, with 7 bases matching TRBD1. The V and J ends lost 1 base and 2 bases, in that order; junction bases with no gene match: 5. This CDR3 contains 15 residues. CDR3 sequence (DNA): TGTGCCAGCAGTTTAGAGGGGGCCGCCGCCTACGAGCAGTACTTC. Amino acid sequence: CASSLEGAAAYEQYF.